These 13 T cell receptor beta chains originate from one sample sequenced in a study of shared T cell receptors in the human thymus. Data came from immunoSEQ multiplex PCR; TCRdb stores just in-frame clones and leaves some out. Of about 710,000 clones in the sample, approximately 89% were seen once. These data were also filed under a second study, of human thymus T cells.

Sequenced input: thymocytes. These TCRs come from a boy under two years old with a congenital heart defect.

The CDR3 DNA follows: TGTGCCAGCAGTTGGGGCTCCTTCTCTTATAGCAATCAGCCCCAGCATTTT. Protein: CASSWGSFSYSNQPQHF. This chain links TRBV28 with TRBJ1-5; D may be TRBD1 (5 bases). V lost 4 bases to trimming and J lost 0 bases, with 16 bases between them. The CDR3 length is 17 residues. The germline gives CDR1 MDHEN, CDR2 SYDVKM.

The CDR3 loop is CASSYGTMRETQYF. DNA for the CDR3: TGCGCCAGCAGCTACGGGACAATGAGGGAGACCCAGTACTTC. The chain uses TRBV5-1 and TRBJ2-5, with a weak D call TRBD1 (6 bases). Per the germline V gene, CDR1 is SGHRS and CDR2 is YFSETQ. Trimming took 3 bases from V and 5 from J, leaving 14 bases between them. CDR3 length: 14 residues.

The V gene is TRBV2, the J gene TRBJ2-3; TRBD1 is a possible D gene (6 bases). Germline V gene lookup returns CDR1 SNHLY and CDR2 FYNNEI. The CDR3 has 18 residues. Trimming took 4 bases from V and 2 from J, leaving 22 bases between them. The CDR3: CASSVSQGQRGPTDTQYF. The CDR3 nucleotides are TGTGCCAGCAGTGTTTCGCAGGGGCAAAGAGGTCCCACAGATACGCAGTATTTT.

The V gene is TRBV15, the J gene TRBJ2-1; the match to TRBD2 covers 11 bases. Germline V gives CDR1 LNHNV, CDR2 YYDKDF (reference sequence). The CDR3 runs 14 residues. After removal of 4 bases from V and 7 bases from J, the junction contained 3 bases not matched to a gene. CDR3 amino acids: CATSISGGVNEQFF. The CDR3 DNA is TGTGCCACCAGCATTAGCGGGGGGGTTAATGAGCAGTTCTTC.

V is TRBV15 and J is TRBJ1-1; maybe TRBD1 (6 bases). The germline CDR1 and CDR2 sequences are LNHNV and YYDKDF (reference sequence). CDR3 length equals 16 residues. V was pared by 2 bases and J by 1 base, with 14 bases between. CDR3 bases: TGTGCCACCAGCAGATCCCCGGGACACCCGAACACTGAAGCTTTCTTT. It specifies CATSRSPGHPNTEAFF.

This clone was detected only once. The J gene is TRBJ2-7, the V gene TRBV14, with D possibly TRBD1 on 5 matching bases. The ends were cut back, 3 bases at V and 0 bases at J, with 15 bases in the middle. The CDR3 runs to 16 residues. Germline-derived CDR1 and CDR2 are SGHDN and FVKESK. The CDR3 spells CASSQSKQESSYEQYF. CDR3 in DNA: TGTGCCAGCAGCCAGTCCAAACAGGAAAGCTCCTACGAGCAGTACTTC.

The V and J genes are TRBV10-3 and TRBJ2-1; D is undetermined. Trimming took off 6 bases at V and 6 bases at J, with 6 bases between the two ends. Germline loops: CDR1 ENHRY, CDR2 SYGVKD. CDR3 size: 11 residues. For the CDR3, the DNA is TGTGCCATCAGCGGTATCAATGAGCAGTTCTTC. Translation: CAISGINEQFF.

The J gene is TRBJ2-1, the V gene TRBV5-8; D gene uncertain. The CDR3 runs to 9 residues. With 0 bases removed from V and 15 bases from J, the gap between germline ends came to 4 bases. Germline assignment: CDR1 SGHTS and CDR2 YDEGEE. This CDR3 is CASSLGLFF. The CDR3 DNA follows: TGTGCCAGCAGCTTGGGTCTGTTCTTC.

The rearrangement joins TRBV7-9 to TRBJ1-5; tentative D call: TRBD1 (5 bases). Trimming took off 4 bases at V and 3 bases at J, with 13 bases between the two ends. Germline values: CDR1 SEHNR, CDR2 FQNEAQ (reference sequence). The CDR3 runs to 15 residues. DNA of the CDR3: TGTGCCAGCAGCTCTTCAGACAGACCCAATCAGCCCCAGCATTTT. Protein sequence: CASSSSDRPNQPQHF.

The chain joins TRBV15 to TRBJ2-7; weak D call: TRBD1 (6 bases). This CDR3 spans 20 amino acids. The V end lost 4 bases, the J end lost 2 bases, and 30 bases lay between the germline ends. The germline V gene encodes CDR1 LNHNV and CDR2 YYDKDF (reference sequence). As DNA, the CDR3 is TGTGCCACCAGCAATATCGTTGGGCTGGGGGCGACGTCCCCTACCTACGAGCAGTACTTC. Translation: CATSNIVGLGATSPTYEQYF. The entire variable domain, with the rest obtained from reference TRBV15 and TRBJ2-7, is as follows: DAMVIQNPRYQVTQFGKPVTLSCSQTLNHNVMYWYQQKSSQAPKLLFHYYDKDFNNEADTPDNFQSRRPNTSFCFLDIRSPGLGDTAMYLCATSNIVGLGATSPTYEQYFGPGTRLTVT.

The gene calls are TRBV11-2 and TRBJ2-3, with 11 bases identical to TRBD2. Germline assignment: CDR1 SGHAT and CDR2 FQNNGV. V shed 7 bases, J shed 3 bases, and the junction held 18 bases outside the gene matches. The CDR3 loop spans 19 amino acids. CDR3 coding DNA: TGTGCCAGCACCAAACAGGGGCTAGCGGGAGGAAAGGGGACAGATACGCAGTATTTT. It yields the protein CASTKQGLAGGKGTDTQYF.

The chain couples TRBV30 to TRBJ2-7; TRBD1 might be the D (6 bases). This CDR3 is built from 16 residues. V was trimmed by 4 bases and J by 3 bases, leaving 22 bases between them. Looked up from germline, CDR1 is GTSNPN and CDR2 is SVGIG (reference sequence). Here the CDR3 DNA reads TGTGCCTGGACCCCCTGTGCGGACAGCGGAGGCTACGAGCAGTACTTC. Protein sequence: CAWTPCADSGGYEQYF.

The chain joins TRBV5-1 to TRBJ2-3, with TRBD1 identical over 7 bases. Trimming at V came to 4 bases and at J to 2 bases, leaving 10 bases not matched to a gene. The CDR3 spans 16 residues. Germline V gives CDR1 SGHRS, CDR2 YFSETQ. CDR3 region: CASSPRGQTSTDTQYF. The CDR3 DNA sequence: TGCGCCAGCAGCCCGAGGGGACAGACGTCCACAGATACGCAGTATTTT.